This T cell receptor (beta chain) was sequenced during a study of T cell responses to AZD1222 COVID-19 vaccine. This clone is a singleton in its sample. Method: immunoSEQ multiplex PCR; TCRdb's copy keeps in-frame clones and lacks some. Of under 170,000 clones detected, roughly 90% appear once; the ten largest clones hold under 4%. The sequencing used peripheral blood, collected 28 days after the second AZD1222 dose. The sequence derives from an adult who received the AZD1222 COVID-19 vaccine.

In nucleotides, the CDR3 is TGTGCCAGCGGCGACTCTGAAGCTTTCTTT. Its translation is CASGDSEAFF. The rearrangement joins TRBV6-5 to TRBJ1-1; no definite D call. Germline-derived CDR1 and CDR2 are MNHEY and SVGAGI. V lost 8 bases and J 6 bases, leaving 7 bases between the germline ends. This CDR3 is 10 amino acids long.